The 13 T cell receptor beta chains below all came from one sample that was sequenced in a study of identical twins. One entry per CDR3 protein, called by TCRdb with MiXCR from the 5' RACE reads. The profile shows 450,000 or so distinct CDR3 sequences, more than 13% of them singletons. The same specimen was also included in a second study, on yellow fever vaccine responses in identical twins.

The sequencing input was CD4+ T cells sorted from blood. All receptors come from a woman between 18 and 29 years old in good health.

This clonotype was seen a handful of times. The rearrangement joins TRBV29-1 to TRBJ2-1; unclear D gene. The CDR3 consists of 14 residues. The V and J ends lost 1 base and 0 bases respectively, with 7 bases between them. Germline V gene sequence: CDR1 SQVTM, CDR2 ANQGSEA. The CDR3 DNA follows: TGCAGCGTTGAAGGCCTCGGCTCCTACAATGAGCAGTTCTTC. Protein product: CSVEGLGSYNEQFF.

The gene calls are TRBV6-1 and TRBJ2-7, with 10 positions matching TRBD1. CDR1 is MNHNS, CDR2 SASEGT, per germline. V trimming: 5 bases; J trimming: 4 bases; junction bases outside the gene matches: 5. The CDR3 loop spans 14 amino acids. The DNA of the CDR3 is TGTGCCAGCAGTATTATGGGACAGGGGTACGAGCAGTACTTC. It specifies CASSIMGQGYEQYF.

The chain links TRBV20-1 to TRBJ2-7; 12 bases fit TRBD2. This CDR3 is 16 amino acids long. V lost 5 bases, J lost 5 bases, and 13 bases stayed unmatched. Germline V lookup: CDR1 DFQATT, CDR2 SNEGSKA (reference sequence). In DNA, the CDR3 is TGCAGTGCTCGAAGAAGGATGACTAGCGGGAGCCACGAGCAGTACTTC. It specifies CSARRRMTSGSHEQYF.

In the case of this clonotype: One end of the junction is discordant with germline, which a read error may explain. V is TRBV7-7 and J is TRBJ1-2, with 7 bases fitting TRBD1. CDR3 length: 14 amino acids. CDR1 is SSHAT and CDR2 is FNYEAQ in the germline V gene (reference sequence). As DNA, the CDR3 is TGTGCTAGCAGCTTGGAGACAGGGTTGAGTGGCTACACCTTC. Residues: CASSLETGLSGYTF. The entire variable domain, with the rest obtained from reference TRBV7-7 and TRBJ1-2, is as follows: GAGVSQSPRYKVTKRGQDVTLRCDPISSHATLYWYQQALGQGPEFLTYFNYEAQPDKSGLPSDRFSAERPEGSISTLTIQRTEQRDSAMYRCASSLETGLSGYTFGSGTRLTVV.

This chain connects TRBV4-3 to TRBJ2-2, with D tentatively TRBD1 (6 bases). This CDR3 is 15 amino acids long. Deletions cut 2 bases from V and 5 bases from J, with 12 bases between. Germline V CDR1 and CDR2: LGHNA, YSLEER. The CDR3 sequence is CASSQRTAPTGELFF. CDR3 sequence (DNA): TGCGCCAGCAGCCAAAGGACAGCACCAACCGGGGAGCTGTTTTTT.

This clonotype was recorded at least ten times. The chain employs TRBV24-1 and TRBJ2-7, with a possible D match to TRBD2 (5 bases). The V end lost 1 base, the J end lost 3 bases, and 24 bases lay between the germline ends. From germline, CDR1 is KGHDR and CDR2 SFDVKD. The CDR3 spans 19 residues. CDR3 nucleotides: TGTGCCACCAGTGATTTTATCGACACACGGGGAACCCCCGACTACGAGCAGTACTTC. It encodes CATSDFIDTRGTPDYEQYF.

This clonotype was detected many times. This chain joins TRBV29-1 and TRBJ2-7; possibly TRBD1 for D (6 bases). CDR1 SQVTM and CDR2 ANQGSEA come from the germline V gene. Trimming took 0 bases from V and 9 from J, leaving 15 bases between them. The CDR3 has 13 amino acids. The CDR3 bases are TGCAGCGTTGAAGAAGGTTGGGGGCTAGCGCAGTACTTC. As protein: CSVEEGWGLAQYF.

Many counts were recorded for this clonotype. J is TRBJ2-7 and V is TRBV18; D is uncertain. V was trimmed by 8 bases and J by 4 bases, leaving 18 bases between them. The CDR3 is 14 residues long. CDR1 and CDR2 from the germline V gene are KGHSH and LQKENI. CDR3 nucleotides: TGTGCCAGCAGTCCCCCCGGTCAGTCTTACGAGCAGTACTTC. It translates to CASSPPGQSYEQYF.

The sample holds a few counts of this clonotype. This rearrangement joins TRBV6-5 to TRBJ2-7, with 8 bases fitting TRBD2. This CDR3 region has 18 residues. Germline CDR1 and CDR2: MNHEY and SVGAGI. The junction had 13 bases not matched to a gene; V was cut back by 0 bases and J by 3 bases. CDR3 sequence (DNA): TGTGCCAGCAGTTACTCGTTTAGCGGGGTAGATCCAGACTACGAGCAGTACTTC. Its translation: CASSYSFSGVDPDYEQYF.

The sample holds many counts of this clonotype. The V and J genes are TRBV2 and TRBJ2-3, with 9 bases that match TRBD2. Germline V lookup: CDR1 SNHLY, CDR2 FYNNEI. The trim removed 4 bases at V and 6 bases at J, leaving 11 bases unmatched. This CDR3 is 16 amino acids long. CDR3 sequence: CASSGLMASGIDTQYF. The CDR3 DNA reads as TGTGCCAGCAGTGGGTTGATGGCTAGCGGGATTGATACGCAGTATTTT.

This clonotype was counted at least ten times. The J gene is TRBJ2-5, the V gene TRBV5-6; D is unclear. The CDR3 consists of 13 residues. V was pared by 1 base and J by 2 bases, with 6 bases between. The V gene's germline CDR1 is SGHDT and CDR2 YYEEEE. The CDR3 here is CASSLSLQETQYF. CDR3 nucleotides: TGTGCCAGCAGCTTGAGTCTTCAAGAGACCCAGTACTTC.

V gene TRBV5-1 combines with J gene TRBJ2-1; D gene uncertain. V was pared by 0 bases and J by 8 bases, with 18 bases between. This CDR3 comprises 16 residues. CDR1 is SGHRS and CDR2 is YFSETQ in the germline V gene. The CDR3 spells CASSLVTVRRSDEQFF. Here the CDR3 DNA reads TGCGCCAGCAGCTTGGTCACGGTTCGGCGTTCGGATGAGCAGTTCTTC.

The chain couples TRBV5-6 to TRBJ2-6, with TRBD1 as a possible D gene (5 bases). This CDR3 comprises 15 residues. From germline, CDR1 is SGHDT and CDR2 YYEEEE. V was shortened by 2 bases and J by 2 bases, with 8 bases between the two germline ends. CDR3 DNA sequence: TGTGCCAGCAGCTTCAGGGTTGCTGGGGCCAACGTCCTGACTTTC. Encoded protein: CASSFRVAGANVLTF.